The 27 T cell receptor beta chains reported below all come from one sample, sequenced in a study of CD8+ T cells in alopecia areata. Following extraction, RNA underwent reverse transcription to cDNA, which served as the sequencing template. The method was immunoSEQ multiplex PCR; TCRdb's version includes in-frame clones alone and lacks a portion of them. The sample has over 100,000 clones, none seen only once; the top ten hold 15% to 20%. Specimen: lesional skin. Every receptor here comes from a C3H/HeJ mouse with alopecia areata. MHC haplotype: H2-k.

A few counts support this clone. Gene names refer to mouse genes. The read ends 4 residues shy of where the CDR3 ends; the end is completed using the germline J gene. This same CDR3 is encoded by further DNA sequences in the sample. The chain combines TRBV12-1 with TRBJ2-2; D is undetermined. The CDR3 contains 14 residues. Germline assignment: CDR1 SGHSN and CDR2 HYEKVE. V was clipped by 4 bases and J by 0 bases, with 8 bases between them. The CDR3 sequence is CASSPTPNTGQLYF. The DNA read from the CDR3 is TGTGCCAGCTCACCTACACCAAACACCGGG.

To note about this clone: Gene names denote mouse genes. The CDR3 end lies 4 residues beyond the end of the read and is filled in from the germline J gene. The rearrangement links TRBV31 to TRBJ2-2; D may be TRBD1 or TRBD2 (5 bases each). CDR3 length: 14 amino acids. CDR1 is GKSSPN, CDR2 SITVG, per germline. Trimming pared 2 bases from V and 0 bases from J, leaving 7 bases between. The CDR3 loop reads CAWSGGTNTGQLYF. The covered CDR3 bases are TGTGCCTGGAGTGGGGGAACAAACACCGGG.

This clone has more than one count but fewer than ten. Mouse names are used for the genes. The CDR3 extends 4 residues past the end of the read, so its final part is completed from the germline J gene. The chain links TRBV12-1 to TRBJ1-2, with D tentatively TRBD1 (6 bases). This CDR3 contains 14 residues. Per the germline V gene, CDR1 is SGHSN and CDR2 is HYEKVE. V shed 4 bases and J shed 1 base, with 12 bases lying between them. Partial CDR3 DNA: TGTGCCAGCTCCCTCGGGACACAAAACTCC. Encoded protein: CASSLGTQNS. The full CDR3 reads CASSLGTQNSDYTF.

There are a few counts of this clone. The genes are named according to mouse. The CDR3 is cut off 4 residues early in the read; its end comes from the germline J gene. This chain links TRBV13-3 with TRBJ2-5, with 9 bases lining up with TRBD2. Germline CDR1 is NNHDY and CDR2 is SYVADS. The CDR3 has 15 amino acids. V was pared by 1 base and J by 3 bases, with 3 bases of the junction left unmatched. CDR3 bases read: TGTGCCAGCAGTGATATAGGACTGGGGCAAGAC. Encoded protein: CASSDIGLGQD. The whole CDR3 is CASSDIGLGQDTQYF.

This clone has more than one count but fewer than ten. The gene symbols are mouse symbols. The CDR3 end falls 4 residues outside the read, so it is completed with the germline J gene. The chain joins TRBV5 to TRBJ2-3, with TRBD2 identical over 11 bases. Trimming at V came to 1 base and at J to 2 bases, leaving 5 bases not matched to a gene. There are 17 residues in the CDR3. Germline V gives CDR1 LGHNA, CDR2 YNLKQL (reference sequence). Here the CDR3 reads CASSQALGGRDAETLYF. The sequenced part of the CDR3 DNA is TGTGCCAGCAGCCAAGCACTGGGGGGGCGCGATGCAGAA.

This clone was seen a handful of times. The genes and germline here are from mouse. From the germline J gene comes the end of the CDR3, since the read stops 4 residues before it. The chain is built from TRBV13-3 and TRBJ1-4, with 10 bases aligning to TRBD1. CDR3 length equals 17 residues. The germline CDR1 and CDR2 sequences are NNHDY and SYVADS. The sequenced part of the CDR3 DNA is TGTGCCAGCAGTGATGCAATGGGACAGGGGAAGGGCGAA. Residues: CASSDAMGQGKGE. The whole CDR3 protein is CASSDAMGQGKGERLFF.

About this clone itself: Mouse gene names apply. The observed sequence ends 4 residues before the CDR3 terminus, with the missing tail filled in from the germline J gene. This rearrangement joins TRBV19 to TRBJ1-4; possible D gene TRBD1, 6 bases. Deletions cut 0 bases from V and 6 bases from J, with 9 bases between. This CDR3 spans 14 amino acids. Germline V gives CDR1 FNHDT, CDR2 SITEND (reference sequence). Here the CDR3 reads CASSIGQEDERLFF. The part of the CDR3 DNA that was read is TGTGCCAGCAGTATAGGACAGGAGGACGAA.

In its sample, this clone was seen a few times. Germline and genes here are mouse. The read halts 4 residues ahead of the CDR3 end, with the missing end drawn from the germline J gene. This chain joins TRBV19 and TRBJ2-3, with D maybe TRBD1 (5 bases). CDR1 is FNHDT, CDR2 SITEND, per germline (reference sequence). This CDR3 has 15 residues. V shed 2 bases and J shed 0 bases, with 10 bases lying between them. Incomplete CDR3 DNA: TGTGCCAGCAGTATTAAGAGGGGTAGTGCAGAA. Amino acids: CASSIKRGSAE. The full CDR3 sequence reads CASSIKRGSAETLYF.

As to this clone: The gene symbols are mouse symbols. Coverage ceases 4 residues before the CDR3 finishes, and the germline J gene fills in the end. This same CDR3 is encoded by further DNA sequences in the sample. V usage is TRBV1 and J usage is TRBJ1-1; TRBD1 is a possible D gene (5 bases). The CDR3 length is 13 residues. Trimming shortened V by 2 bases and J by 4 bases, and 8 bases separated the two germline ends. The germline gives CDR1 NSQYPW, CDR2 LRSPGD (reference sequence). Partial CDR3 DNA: TGCACCTGCAGTGCACTTCAGGGCACA. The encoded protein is CTCSALQGT. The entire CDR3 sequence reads CTCSALQGTEVFF.

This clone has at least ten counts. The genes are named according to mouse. The sequenced part of the CDR3 DNA is TGTGCCAGCAGTGACAGGGCCCTCAACGAA. As protein: CASSDRALNE. The CDR3, in full, reads CASSDRALNERLFF. The chain is built from TRBV13-3 and TRBJ1-4, with D tentatively TRBD1 (5 bases). The observed sequence ends 4 residues before the CDR3 terminus, with the missing tail filled in from the germline J gene. Trimming removed 2 bases at V and 4 bases at J, with 9 bases between. The CDR3 contains 14 residues. The V gene's germline CDR1 is NNHDY and CDR2 SYVADS.

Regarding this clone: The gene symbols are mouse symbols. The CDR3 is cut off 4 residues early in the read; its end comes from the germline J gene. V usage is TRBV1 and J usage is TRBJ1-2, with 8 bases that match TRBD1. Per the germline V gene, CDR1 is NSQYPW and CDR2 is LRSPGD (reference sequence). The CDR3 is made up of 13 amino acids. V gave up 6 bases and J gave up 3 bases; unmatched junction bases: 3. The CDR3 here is CTCSRGRDSDYTF. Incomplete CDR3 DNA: TGCACCTGCAGCAGGGGGCGGGACTCC.

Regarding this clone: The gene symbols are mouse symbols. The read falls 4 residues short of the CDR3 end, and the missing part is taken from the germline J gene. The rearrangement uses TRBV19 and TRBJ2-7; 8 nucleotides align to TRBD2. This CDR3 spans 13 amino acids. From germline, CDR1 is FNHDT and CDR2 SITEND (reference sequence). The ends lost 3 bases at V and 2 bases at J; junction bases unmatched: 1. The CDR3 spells CASSKDWAYEQYF. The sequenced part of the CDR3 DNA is TGTGCCAGCAGTAAGGACTGGGCCTAT.

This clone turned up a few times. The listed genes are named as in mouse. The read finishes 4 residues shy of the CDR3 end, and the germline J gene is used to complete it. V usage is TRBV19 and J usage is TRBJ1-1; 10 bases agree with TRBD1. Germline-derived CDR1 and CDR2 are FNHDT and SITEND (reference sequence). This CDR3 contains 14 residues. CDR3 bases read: TGTGCCAGCAGTATTGGGACAGGGGAGGGA. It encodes CASSIGTGEG. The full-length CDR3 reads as CASSIGTGEGEVFF.

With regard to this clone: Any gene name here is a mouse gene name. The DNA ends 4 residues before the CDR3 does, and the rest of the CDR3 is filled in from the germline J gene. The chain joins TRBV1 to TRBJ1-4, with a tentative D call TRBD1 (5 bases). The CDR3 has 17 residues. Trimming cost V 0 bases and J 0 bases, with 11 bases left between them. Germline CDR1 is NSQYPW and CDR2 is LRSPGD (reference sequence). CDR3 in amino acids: CTCSADRQGISNERLFF. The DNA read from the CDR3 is TGCACCTGCAGTGCAGATCGGCAGGGAATTTCCAACGAA.

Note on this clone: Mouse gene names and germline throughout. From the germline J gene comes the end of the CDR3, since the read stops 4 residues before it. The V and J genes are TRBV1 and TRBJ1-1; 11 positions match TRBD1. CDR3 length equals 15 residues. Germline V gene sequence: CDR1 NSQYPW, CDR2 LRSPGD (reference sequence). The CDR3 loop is CTCSAEGTGGEEVFF. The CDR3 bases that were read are TGCACCTGCAGTGCAGAAGGGACAGGGGGAGAA.

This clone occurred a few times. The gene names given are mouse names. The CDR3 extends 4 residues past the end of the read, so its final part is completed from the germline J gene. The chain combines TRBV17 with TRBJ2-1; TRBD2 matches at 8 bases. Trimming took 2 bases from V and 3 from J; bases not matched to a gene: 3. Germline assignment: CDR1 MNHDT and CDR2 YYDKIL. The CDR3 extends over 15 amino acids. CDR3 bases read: TGTGCTAGCAGTAGAACCGGGACTGGCTATGCT. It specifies CASSRTGTGYA. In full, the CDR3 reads CASSRTGTGYAEQFF.

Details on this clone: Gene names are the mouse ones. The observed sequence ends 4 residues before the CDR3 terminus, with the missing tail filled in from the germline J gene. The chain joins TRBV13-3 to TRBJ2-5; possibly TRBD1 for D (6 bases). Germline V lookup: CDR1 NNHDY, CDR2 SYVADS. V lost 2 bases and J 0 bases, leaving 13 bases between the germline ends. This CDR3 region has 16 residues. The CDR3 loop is CASSEAGTPNQDTQYF. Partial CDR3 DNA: TGTGCCAGCAGTGAAGCCGGGACACCTAACCAAGAC. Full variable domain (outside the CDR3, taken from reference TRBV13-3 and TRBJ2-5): EAAVTQSPRSKVAVTGGKVTLSCHQTNNHDYMYWYRQDTGHGLRLIHYSYVADSTEKGDIPDGYKASRPSQENFSLILELASLSQTAVYFCASSEAGTPNQDTQYFGPGTRLLVL.

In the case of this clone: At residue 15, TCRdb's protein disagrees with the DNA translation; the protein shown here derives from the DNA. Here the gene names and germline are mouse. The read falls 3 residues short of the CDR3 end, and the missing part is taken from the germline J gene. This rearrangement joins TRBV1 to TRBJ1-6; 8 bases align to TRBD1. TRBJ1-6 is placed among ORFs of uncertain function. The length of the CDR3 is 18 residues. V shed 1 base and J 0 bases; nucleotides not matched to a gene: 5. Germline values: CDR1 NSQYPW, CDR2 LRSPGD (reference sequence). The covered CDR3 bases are TGCACCTGCAGTGCAGTGACAGGGGCCTTTTCCTATAATTCGCCC. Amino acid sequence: CTCSAVTGAFSYNSP. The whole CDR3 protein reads CTCSAVTGAFSYNSPLYF.

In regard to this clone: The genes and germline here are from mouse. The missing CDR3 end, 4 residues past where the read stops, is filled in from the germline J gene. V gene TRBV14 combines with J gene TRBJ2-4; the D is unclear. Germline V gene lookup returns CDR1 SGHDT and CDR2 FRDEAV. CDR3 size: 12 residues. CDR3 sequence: CASSFDKNTLYF. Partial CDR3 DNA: TGTGCCAGCAGTTTTGACAAAAAC.

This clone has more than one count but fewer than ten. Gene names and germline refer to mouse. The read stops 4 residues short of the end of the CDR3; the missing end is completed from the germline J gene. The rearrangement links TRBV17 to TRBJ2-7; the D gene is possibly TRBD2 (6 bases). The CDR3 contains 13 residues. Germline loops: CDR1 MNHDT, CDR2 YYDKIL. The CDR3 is CASSRLGEYEQYF. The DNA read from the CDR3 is TGTGCTAGCAGTAGATTGGGGGAGTAT. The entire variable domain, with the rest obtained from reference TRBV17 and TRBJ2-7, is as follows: DTTVKQNPRYKLARVGKPVNLICSQTMNHDTMYWYQKKPNQAPKLLLFYYDKILNREADTFEKFQSSRPNNSFCSLYIGSAGLEYSAMYLCASSRLGEYEQYFGPGTRLTVL.

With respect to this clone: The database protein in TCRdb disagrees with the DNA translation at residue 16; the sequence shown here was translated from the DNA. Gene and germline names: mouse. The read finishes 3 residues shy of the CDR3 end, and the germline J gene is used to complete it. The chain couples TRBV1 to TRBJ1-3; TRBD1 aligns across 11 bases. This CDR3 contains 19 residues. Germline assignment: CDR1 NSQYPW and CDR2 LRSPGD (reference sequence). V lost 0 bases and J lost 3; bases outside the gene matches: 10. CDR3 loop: CTCSADQVWDRGIGNTLYF. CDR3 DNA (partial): TGCACCTGCAGTGCAGATCAAGTATGGGACAGGGGGATTGGAAATACG.

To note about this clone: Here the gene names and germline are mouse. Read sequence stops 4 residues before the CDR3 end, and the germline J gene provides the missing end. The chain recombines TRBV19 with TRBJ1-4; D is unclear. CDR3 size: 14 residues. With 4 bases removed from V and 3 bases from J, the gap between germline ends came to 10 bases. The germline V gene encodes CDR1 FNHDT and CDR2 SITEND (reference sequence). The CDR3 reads CASSFITTNERLFF. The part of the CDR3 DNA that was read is TGTGCCAGCAGTTTTATAACAACCAACGAA.

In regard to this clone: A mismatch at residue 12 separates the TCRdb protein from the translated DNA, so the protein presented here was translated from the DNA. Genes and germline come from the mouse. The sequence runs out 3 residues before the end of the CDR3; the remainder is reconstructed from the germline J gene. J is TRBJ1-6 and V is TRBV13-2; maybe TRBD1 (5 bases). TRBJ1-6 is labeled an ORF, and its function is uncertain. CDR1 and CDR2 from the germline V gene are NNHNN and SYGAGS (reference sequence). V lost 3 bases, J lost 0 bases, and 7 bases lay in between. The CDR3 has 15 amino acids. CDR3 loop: CASGVRDSYNSPLYF. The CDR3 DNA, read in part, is TGTGCCAGCGGTGTCAGGGATTCCTATAATTCGCCC.

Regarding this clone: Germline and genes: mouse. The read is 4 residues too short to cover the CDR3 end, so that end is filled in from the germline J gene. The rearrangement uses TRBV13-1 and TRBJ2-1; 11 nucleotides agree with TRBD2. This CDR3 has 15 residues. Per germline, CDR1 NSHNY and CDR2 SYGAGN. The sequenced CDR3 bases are TGTGCCAGCAGTGACTGGACTGGGGGGAGGGCT. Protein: CASSDWTGGRA. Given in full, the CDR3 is CASSDWTGGRAEQFF.

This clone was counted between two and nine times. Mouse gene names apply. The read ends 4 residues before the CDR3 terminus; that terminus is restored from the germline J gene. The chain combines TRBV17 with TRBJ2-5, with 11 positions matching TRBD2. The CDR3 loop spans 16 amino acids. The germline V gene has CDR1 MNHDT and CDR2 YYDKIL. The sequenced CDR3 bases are TGTGCTAGCAGTAGAGATGCGGGACTGGGGGAAGAC. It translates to CASSRDAGLGED. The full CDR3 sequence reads CASSRDAGLGEDTQYF.

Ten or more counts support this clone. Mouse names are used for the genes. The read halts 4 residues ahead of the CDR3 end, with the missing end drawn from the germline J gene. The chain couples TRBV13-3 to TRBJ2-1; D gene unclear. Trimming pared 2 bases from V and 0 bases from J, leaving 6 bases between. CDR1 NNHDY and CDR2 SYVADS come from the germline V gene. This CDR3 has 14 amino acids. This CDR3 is CASSEYTNYAEQFF. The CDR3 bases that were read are TGTGCCAGCAGTGAATACACTAACTATGCT.

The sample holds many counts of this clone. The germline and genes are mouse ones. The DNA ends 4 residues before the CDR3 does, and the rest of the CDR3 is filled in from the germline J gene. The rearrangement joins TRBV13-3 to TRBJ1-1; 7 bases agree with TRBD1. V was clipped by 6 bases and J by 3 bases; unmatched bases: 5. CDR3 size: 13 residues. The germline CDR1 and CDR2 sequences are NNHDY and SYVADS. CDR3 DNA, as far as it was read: TGTGCCAGCACCCGACAGGGAGACACA. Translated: CASTRQGDT. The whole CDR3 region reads CASTRQGDTEVFF.